This T cell receptor beta chain was captured by sequencing in a study of cytomegalovirus exposure and HLA in healthy donors. About the study: One earlier analysis, a look at around 180 million T cells, found about 110 million unique TCR beta sequences.

General study findings and limits: A later analysis linked a missense variant in DCLRE1C to the trimming of TCR beta V and J genes.

Primers for the PCR totalled 60 Vbeta and 13 Jbeta. Produced via immunoSEQ multiplex PCR; TCRdb's table is partial and in-frame only. The data show approximately 220,000 clones, 60% to 80% seen once. Concerning this clone: As yet, its antigen is unknown.

The sample was PBMCs. This receptor was obtained from a man aged 18-30 years in good health and CMV-seronegative.

Here the CDR3 reads CASSLGAAGASYNEQFF. The CDR3 DNA is TGCGCCAGCAGCTTGGGCGCCGCGGGGGCTTCCTACAATGAGCAGTTCTTC. The V call is TRBV5-1, the J call TRBJ2-1; a possible D gene is TRBD2 (7 bases). This CDR3 region has 17 residues. Per the germline V gene, CDR1 is SGHRS and CDR2 is YFSETQ. The ends were cut back, 0 bases at V and 1 base at J, with 14 bases in the middle.